The 4 T cell receptor beta chains presented below share a single source sample, sequenced in a study of technical replicates of blood from a handful of donors. Produced via immunoSEQ multiplex PCR; TCRdb's table is partial and in-frame only. The sample contains 80,000 or so clones, nearly 97% of which appear only once. The specimen sequenced was T cells isolated from PBMCs. Every receptor here comes from a human donor in good health.

This CDR3 reads CASSVGNSGYNEQFF. CDR3 nucleotide sequence: TGTGCCAGCAGCGTAGGGAATAGCGGCTACAATGAGCAGTTCTTC. The V gene is TRBV9, the J gene TRBJ2-1, with a weak D call TRBD2 (6 bases). Germline V gene data show CDR1 as SGDLS and CDR2 as YYNGEE. The CDR3 length is 15 residues. Trimming removed 0 bases from V and 3 bases from J, with 10 bases in between.

The CDR3 loop is CASSQGGGGAVQPQHF. In DNA, the CDR3 is TGTGCCAGCAGCCAGGGGGGTGGGGGCGCGGTTCAGCCCCAGCATTTT. This chain links TRBV9 with TRBJ1-5, with 7 positions matching TRBD1. CDR1 and CDR2 (germline): SGDLS, YYNGEE. Unmatched junction bases numbered 13, after V lost 4 bases and J lost 6 bases. The length of the CDR3 is 16 residues. The full variable domain, with the rest looked up from reference TRBV9 and TRBJ1-5, is DSGVTQTPKHLITATGQRVTLRCSPRSGDLSVYWYQQSLDQGLQFLIQYYNGEERAKGNILERFSAQQFPDLHSELNLSSLELGDSALYFCASSQGGGGAVQPQHFGDGTRLSIL.

V usage is TRBV12-5 and J usage is TRBJ2-5; D perhaps matches TRBD1 (5 bases). CDR3 length equals 14 residues. Germline values: CDR1 LGHNT, CDR2 FRNRAP. Trimming left V 6 bases short and J 2 bases short, with 13 bases between. The CDR3 sequence is CASGQGEWQETQYF. The CDR3, as DNA: TGTGCTAGTGGGCAAGGGGAATGGCAAGAGACCCAGTACTTC.

The genes are TRBV5-4 and TRBJ2-2, with D unclear. Germline assignment: CDR1 SGHNT and CDR2 YYREEE (reference sequence). The CDR3 length is 13 residues. Between the trimmed V and J ends, which lost 2 bases and 3 bases, there was a span of 5 bases. Here the CDR3 reads CASSFPDTGELFF. The CDR3 coding sequence is TGTGCCAGCAGCTTTCCCGACACCGGGGAGCTGTTTTTT.